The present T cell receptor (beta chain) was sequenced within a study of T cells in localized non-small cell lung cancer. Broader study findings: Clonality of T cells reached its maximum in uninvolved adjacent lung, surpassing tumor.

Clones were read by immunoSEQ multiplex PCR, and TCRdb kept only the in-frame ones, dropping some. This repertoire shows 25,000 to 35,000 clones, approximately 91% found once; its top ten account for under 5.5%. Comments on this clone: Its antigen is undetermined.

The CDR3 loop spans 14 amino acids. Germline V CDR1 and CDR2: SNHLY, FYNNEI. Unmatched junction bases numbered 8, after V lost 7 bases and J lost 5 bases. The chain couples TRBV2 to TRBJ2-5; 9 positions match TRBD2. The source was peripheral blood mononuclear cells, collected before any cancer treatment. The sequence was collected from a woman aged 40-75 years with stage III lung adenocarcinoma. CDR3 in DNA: TGTGCCAGCAAACCGGGACTAGCTATGGAGACCCAGTACTTC. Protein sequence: CASKPGLAMETQYF.